This TCR beta chain appears in the sequencing data of a study of control samples from healthy donors and cancer patients. Sequenced by immunoSEQ multiplex PCR; TCRdb stores in-frame clones only, minus some. This table has about 150,000 clones, about 91% appearing once. V lost 8 bases and J lost 7; bases outside the gene matches: 10. The CDR3 has 14 residues. In germline, CDR1 is MDHEN, CDR2 SYDVKM. The chain joins TRBV28 to TRBJ1-4, with 7 bases identical to TRBD1. This clonotype was sampled from a man between 18 and 29 years old in good health. The sequencing input was blood. CDR3 bases: TGTGCCAGCCGGGGGGACAGTCAAGGTGAAAAACTGTTTTTT. Its protein product is CASRGDSQGEKLFF.